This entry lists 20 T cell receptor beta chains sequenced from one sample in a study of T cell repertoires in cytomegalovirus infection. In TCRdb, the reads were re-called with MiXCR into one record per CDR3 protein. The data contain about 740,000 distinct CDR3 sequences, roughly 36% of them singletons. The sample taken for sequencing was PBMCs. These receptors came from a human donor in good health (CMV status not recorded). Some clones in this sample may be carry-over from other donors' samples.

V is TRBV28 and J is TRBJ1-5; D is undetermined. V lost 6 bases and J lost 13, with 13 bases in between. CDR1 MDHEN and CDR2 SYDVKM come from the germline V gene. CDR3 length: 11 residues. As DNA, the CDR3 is TGTGCCAGCAGCCCCACGGGCCTGCAGCATTTT. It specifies CASSPTGLQHF.

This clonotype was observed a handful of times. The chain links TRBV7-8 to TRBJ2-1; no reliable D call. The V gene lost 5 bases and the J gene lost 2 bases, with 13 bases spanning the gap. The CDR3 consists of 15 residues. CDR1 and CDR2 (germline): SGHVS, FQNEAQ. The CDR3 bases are TGTGCCAGCAGCCCCCCGGCTACCACCTACAATGAGCAGTTCTTC. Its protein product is CASSPPATTYNEQFF.

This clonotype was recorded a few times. The CDR3 is CATSRGREAFF. The DNA of the CDR3 is TGTGCCACCAGCAGGGGCAGGGAAGCTTTCTTT. This sequence joins TRBV15 and TRBJ1-1; D is unclear. Trimming stripped 3 bases from V and 8 bases from J, with 7 bases between. The CDR3 spans 11 residues. The germline CDR1 and CDR2 sequences are LNHNV and YYDKDF (reference sequence).

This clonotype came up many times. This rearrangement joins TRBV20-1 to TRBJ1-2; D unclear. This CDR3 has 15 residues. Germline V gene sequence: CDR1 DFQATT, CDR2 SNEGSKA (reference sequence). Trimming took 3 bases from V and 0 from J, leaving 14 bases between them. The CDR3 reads CSASRQSNSNYGYTF. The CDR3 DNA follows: TGCAGTGCTAGTAGGCAGTCAAATTCTAACTATGGCTACACCTTC.

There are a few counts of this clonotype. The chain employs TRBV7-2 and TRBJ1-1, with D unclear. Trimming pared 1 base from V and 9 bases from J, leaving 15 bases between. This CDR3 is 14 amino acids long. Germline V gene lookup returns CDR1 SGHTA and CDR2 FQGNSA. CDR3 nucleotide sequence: TGTGCCAGCAGCTTAGGGAGGTACCCAAATCAAGCTTTCTTT. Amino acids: CASSLGRYPNQAFF. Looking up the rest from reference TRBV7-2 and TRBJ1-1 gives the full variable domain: GAGVSQSPSNKVTEKGKDVELRCDPISGHTALYWYRQSLGQGLEFLIYFQGNSAPDKSGLPSDRFSAERTGGSVSTLTIQRTQQEDSAVYLCASSLGRYPNQAFFGQGTRLTVV.

CDR3 amino acids: CASSRGLAGALRDEQFF. The CDR3 region has the DNA TGTGCCAGCAGCCGGGGACTAGCGGGGGCCCTAAGGGATGAGCAGTTCTTC. This rearrangement joins TRBV7-3 to TRBJ2-1, with 14 nucleotides matching TRBD2. CDR1 is SGHTA and CDR2 is FQGTGA in the germline V gene. Trimming at V came to 5 bases and at J to 8 bases, leaving 11 bases not matched to a gene. The CDR3 spans 17 residues.

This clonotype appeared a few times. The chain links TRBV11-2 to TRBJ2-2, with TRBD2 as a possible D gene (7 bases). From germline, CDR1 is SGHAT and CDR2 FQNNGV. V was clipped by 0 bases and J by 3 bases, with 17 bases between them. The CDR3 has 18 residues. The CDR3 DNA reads TGTGCCAGCAGCTTAGACGGGGGGCCACAGAGTTACACCGGGGAGCTGTTTTTT. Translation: CASSLDGGPQSYTGELFF.

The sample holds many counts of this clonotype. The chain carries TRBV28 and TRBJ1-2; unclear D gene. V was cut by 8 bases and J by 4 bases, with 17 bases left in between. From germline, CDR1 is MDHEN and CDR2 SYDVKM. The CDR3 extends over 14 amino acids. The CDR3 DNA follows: TGTGCCAGCCTACGTCTCCCGGGATTCTATGGCTACACCTTC. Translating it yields CASLRLPGFYGYTF.

For the CDR3, the DNA is TGCGCCAGCAGCTTGTTACGGGGCGCGTCCAATGAGCAGTTCTTC. It is translated as CASSLLRGASNEQFF. The chain is built from TRBV5-1 and TRBJ2-1; D is possibly TRBD1 or TRBD2 (5 bases each). Trimming left V 1 base short and J 6 bases short, with 14 bases between. CDR1 and CDR2 from the germline V gene are SGHRS and YFSETQ. The CDR3 contains 15 residues.

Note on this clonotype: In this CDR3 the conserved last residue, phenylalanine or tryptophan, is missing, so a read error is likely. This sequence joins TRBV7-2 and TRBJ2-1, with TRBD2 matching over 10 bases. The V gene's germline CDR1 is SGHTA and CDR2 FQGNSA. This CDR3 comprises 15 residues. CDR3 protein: CDSSFSGGSAYEQFI. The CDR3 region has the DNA TGTGACAGCAGCTTTAGCGGGGGGTCCGCCTATGAGCAGTTCATC.

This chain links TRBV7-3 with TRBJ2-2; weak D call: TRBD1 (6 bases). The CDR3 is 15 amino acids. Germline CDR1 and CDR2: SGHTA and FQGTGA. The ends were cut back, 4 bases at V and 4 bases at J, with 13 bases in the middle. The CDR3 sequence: CASSYRQALTGELFF. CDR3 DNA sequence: TGTGCCAGCAGCTACCGACAGGCTCTCACCGGGGAGCTGTTTTTT.

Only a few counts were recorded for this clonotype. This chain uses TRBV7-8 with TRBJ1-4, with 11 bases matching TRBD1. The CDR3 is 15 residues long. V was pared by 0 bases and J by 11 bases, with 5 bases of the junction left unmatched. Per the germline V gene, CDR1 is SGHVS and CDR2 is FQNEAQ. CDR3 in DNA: TGTGCCAGCAGCTTAGCGGGGACAGGGGGAAAGAAACTGTTTTTT. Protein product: CASSLAGTGGKKLFF.

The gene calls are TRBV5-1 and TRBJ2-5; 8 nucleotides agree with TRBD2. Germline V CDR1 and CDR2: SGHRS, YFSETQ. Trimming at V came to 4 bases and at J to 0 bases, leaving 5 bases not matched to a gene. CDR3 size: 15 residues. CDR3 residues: CASSPGLGNQETQYF. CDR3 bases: TGCGCCAGCAGCCCGGGACTAGGGAACCAAGAGACCCAGTACTTC.

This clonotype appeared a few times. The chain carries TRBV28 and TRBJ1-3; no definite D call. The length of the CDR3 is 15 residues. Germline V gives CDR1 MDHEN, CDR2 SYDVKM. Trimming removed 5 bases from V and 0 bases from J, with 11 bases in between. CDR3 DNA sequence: TGTGCCAGCAGTCTCCTAGACACCTCTGGAAACACCATATATTTT. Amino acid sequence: CASSLLDTSGNTIYF.

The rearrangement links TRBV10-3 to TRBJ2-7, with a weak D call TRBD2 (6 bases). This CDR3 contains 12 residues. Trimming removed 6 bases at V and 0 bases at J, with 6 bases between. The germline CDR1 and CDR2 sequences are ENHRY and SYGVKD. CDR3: CAISGSSYEQYF. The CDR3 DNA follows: TGTGCCATCAGCGGGAGCTCCTACGAGCAGTACTTC.

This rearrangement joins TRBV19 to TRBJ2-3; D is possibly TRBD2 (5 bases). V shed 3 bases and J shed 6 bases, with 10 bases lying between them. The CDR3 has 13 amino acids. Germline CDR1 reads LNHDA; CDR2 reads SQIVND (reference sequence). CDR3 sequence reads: CASSMGRTDTQYF. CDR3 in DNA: TGTGCCAGTAGTATGGGGAGAACGGATACGCAGTATTTT.

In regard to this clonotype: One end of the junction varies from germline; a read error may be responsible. The CDR3 here is CASSLGNLVTNYVYTF. CDR3 DNA sequence: TGTGCCAGCAGCTTAGGGAATTTAGTAACTAACTATGTCTACACCTTC. The chain recombines TRBV7-4 with TRBJ1-2; no clear D. The CDR3 runs to 16 residues. Germline V gene data show CDR1 as SGHVT and CDR2 as SQSDAQ.

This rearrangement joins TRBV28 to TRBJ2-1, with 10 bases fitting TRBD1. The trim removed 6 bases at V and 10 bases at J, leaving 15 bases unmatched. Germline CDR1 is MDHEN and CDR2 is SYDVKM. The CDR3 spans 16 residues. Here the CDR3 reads CASSPLRDRGGGEQFF. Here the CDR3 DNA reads TGTGCCAGCAGCCCCCTAAGGGACAGGGGAGGAGGCGAGCAGTTCTTC. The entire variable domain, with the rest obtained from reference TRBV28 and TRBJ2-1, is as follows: DVKVTQSSRYLVKRTGEKVFLECVQDMDHENMFWYRQDPGLGLRLIYFSYDVKMKEKGDIPEGYSVSREKKERFSLILESASTNQTSMYLCASSPLRDRGGGEQFFGPGTRLTVL.

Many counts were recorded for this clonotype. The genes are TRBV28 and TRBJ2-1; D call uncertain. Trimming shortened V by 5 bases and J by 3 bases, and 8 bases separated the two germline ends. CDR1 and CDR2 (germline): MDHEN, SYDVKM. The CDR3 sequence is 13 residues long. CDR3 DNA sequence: TGTGCCAGCAGTCACCCAGGCTACAATGAGCAGTTCTTC. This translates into CASSHPGYNEQFF.

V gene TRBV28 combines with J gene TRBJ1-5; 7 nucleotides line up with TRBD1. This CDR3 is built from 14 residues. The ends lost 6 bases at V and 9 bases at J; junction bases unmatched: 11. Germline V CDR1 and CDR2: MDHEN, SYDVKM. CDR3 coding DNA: TGTGCCAGCAGCACTCACAGGGGCTCGGGGCCCCAGCATTTT. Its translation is CASSTHRGSGPQHF.